Following are 21 T cell receptor beta chains from one sample sequenced in a study of PD-L1 blockade in urothelial cancer. The table came from immunoSEQ multiplex PCR; TCRdb's copy has only in-frame clones and leaves some out. This sample has tens of thousands of clones; about 89% occur once, and the top ten carry over 9%. Time point described: pretreatment peripheral blood. The sequencing used PBMCs, collected around atezolizumab (anti-PD-L1) treatment. The receptor source for this set is a woman aged 55-70 years with urothelial cancer.

The J gene is TRBJ2-5, the V gene TRBV4-1; the match to TRBD1 covers 9 bases. This CDR3 is 16 amino acids long. Trimming removed 3 bases from V and 7 bases from J; junction bases left unmatched: 12. Germline V gives CDR1 MGHRA, CDR2 YSYEKL. The CDR3 sequence is CASSQTGTGMVGTQYF. CDR3 sequence (DNA): TGCGCCAGCAGCCAGACCGGGACAGGGATGGTTGGGACCCAGTACTTC.

The chain combines TRBV5-1 with TRBJ1-3, with 8 bases identical to TRBD1. The trim removed 0 bases at V and 4 bases at J, leaving 6 bases unmatched. The CDR3 sequence is 16 residues long. Germline-derived CDR1 and CDR2 are SGHRS and YFSETQ. DNA for the CDR3: TGCGCCAGCAGCTTGGAATTGACAGGGGTAGGAAACACCATATATTTT. Its translation: CASSLELTGVGNTIYF.

The DNA of the CDR3 is TGTGCCAGTAGTAGGCCGGGCAGGGACTCCTACGAGCAGTACTTC. Its protein is CASSRPGRDSYEQYF. The genes are TRBV19 and TRBJ2-7; D may be TRBD1 (5 bases). Per germline, CDR1 LNHDA and CDR2 SQIVND (reference sequence). V lost 4 bases to trimming and J lost 0 bases, with 13 bases between them. CDR3 length equals 15 residues.

The V and J genes are TRBV6-5 and TRBJ1-1; D not certain. Between the trimmed V and J ends, which lost 2 bases and 0 bases, there was a span of 7 bases. CDR1 is MNHEY and CDR2 is SVGAGI in the germline V gene. The CDR3 totals 14 residues. CDR3 protein: CASSYGLMNTEAFF. The DNA of the CDR3 is TGTGCCAGCAGTTACGGACTAATGAACACTGAAGCTTTCTTT.

This clone was seen once. This chain connects TRBV19 to TRBJ1-5; no firm D call. CDR1 is LNHDA and CDR2 is SQIVND in the germline V gene (reference sequence). CDR3 length: 13 amino acids. V gave up 4 bases and J gave up 3 bases, with 7 bases separating them. The CDR3 DNA reads TGTGCCAGTAGTACGGGGAACAATCAGCCCCAGCATTTT. This encodes CASSTGNNQPQHF.

The rearrangement joins TRBV28 to TRBJ1-1; a possible D gene is TRBD1 (5 bases). The CDR3 totals 12 residues. V shed 7 bases and J shed 11 bases, with 17 bases lying between them. Germline V gene lookup returns CDR1 MDHEN and CDR2 SYDVKM. The CDR3 spells CASTPRGTGAFF. CDR3 DNA: TGTGCCAGCACCCCTCGGGGGACCGGGGCTTTCTTT.

V gene TRBV9 combines with J gene TRBJ2-2; D unclear. The CDR3 is 17 residues long. The ends were cut back, 2 bases at V and 2 bases at J, with 16 bases in the middle. The germline V gene has CDR1 SGDLS and CDR2 YYNGEE. CDR3 in amino acids: CASSVTTLSFNTGELFF. Here the CDR3 DNA reads TGTGCCAGCAGCGTCACAACTCTTAGCTTTAACACCGGGGAGCTGTTTTTT.

The chain has TRBV30 and TRBJ1-4; a weak D match, TRBD1 (6 bases). This CDR3 has 15 residues. The germline CDR1 and CDR2 sequences are GTSNPN and SVGIG (reference sequence). V dropped 2 bases and J dropped 7 bases, with 17 bases sitting between them. In DNA form, the CDR3 reads TGTGCCTGGAGTTTCGGGGACACCCTCGCTGAAAAACTGTTTTTT. This codes for CAWSFGDTLAEKLFF.

V is TRBV5-6 and J is TRBJ2-3; D is perhaps TRBD2 (5 bases). CDR1 is SGHDT and CDR2 is YYEEEE in the germline V gene. V lost 6 bases, J lost 1 base, and 12 bases lay in between. CDR3 length: 14 residues. CDR3 region: CASTRYGGTDTQYF. CDR3 bases: TGTGCCAGCACCCGGTACGGGGGCACAGATACGCAGTATTTT.

J is TRBJ1-2 and V is TRBV28; D unclear. CDR1 is MDHEN and CDR2 is SYDVKM in the germline V gene. V lost 5 bases to trimming and J lost 9 bases, with 13 bases between them. The CDR3 is 12 residues long. The CDR3 reads CASSRRTGSYTF. In DNA, the CDR3 is TGTGCCAGCAGTCGACGGACTGGGAGCTACACCTTC.

This chain links TRBV28 with TRBJ1-4, with TRBD1 matching 7 bases. V was clipped by 2 bases and J by 5 bases; unmatched bases: 2. The CDR3 is 14 residues long. Germline assignment: CDR1 MDHEN and CDR2 SYDVKM. The CDR3: CASSLGTANEKLFF. The CDR3 coding sequence is TGTGCCAGCAGTTTAGGGACAGCGAATGAAAAACTGTTTTTT.

By share, this clone counts as large (0.1 to 1%). The V and J genes are TRBV7-2 and TRBJ2-2; 8 bases align to TRBD2. Trimming removed 3 bases from V and 7 bases from J; junction bases left unmatched: 10. Germline CDR1 reads SGHTA; CDR2 reads FQGNSA. CDR3 length: 16 amino acids. The CDR3 nucleotides read TGTGCCAGCAGCTTGGAGGGCGGGAGGTCGGGCGGGGAGCTGTTTTTT. Translating it yields CASSLEGGRSGGELFF.

This chain links TRBV7-8 with TRBJ1-1; D remains unclear. Trimming pared 0 bases from V and 0 bases from J, leaving 8 bases between. Germline V gene data show CDR1 as SGHVS and CDR2 as FQNEAQ. The CDR3 runs to 15 residues. For the CDR3, the DNA is TGTGCCAGCAGCTTAGCGCCCCAGATGAACACTGAAGCTTTCTTT. It codes for CASSLAPQMNTEAFF. The full variable domain, with the rest looked up from reference TRBV7-8 and TRBJ1-1, is GAGVSQSPRYKVAKRGQDVALRCDPISGHVSLFWYQQALGQGPEFLTYFQNEAQLDKSGLPSDRFFAERPEGSVSTLKIQRTQQEDSAVYLCASSLAPQMNTEAFFGQGTRLTVV.

The chain links TRBV6-6 to TRBJ2-7, with D possibly matching TRBD2 (7 bases). CDR3 size: 14 residues. V was shortened by 6 bases and J by 7 bases, with 19 bases between the two germline ends. From germline, CDR1 is MNHNY and CDR2 SVGAGI (reference sequence). This CDR3 is CASSLPSRGLEQYF. CDR3 in DNA: TGTGCCAGCAGCCTCCCATCGCGGGGGCTTGAGCAGTACTTC.

The V call is TRBV4-1, the J call TRBJ2-5; the D gene is possibly TRBD1 (6 bases). V was cut by 1 base and J by 9 bases, with 21 bases left in between. CDR1 MGHRA and CDR2 YSYEKL come from the germline V gene. CDR3 length: 16 residues. The CDR3 nucleotides are TGCGCCAGCAGCCAAGTGACAGGAACAAAGACTGGGGCCCAGTACTTC. Translation: CASSQVTGTKTGAQYF.

This chain joins TRBV4-3 and TRBJ1-1, with TRBD1 identical over 9 bases. The CDR3 consists of 15 residues. Germline V lookup: CDR1 LGHNA, CDR2 YSLEER. Trimming at V came to 5 bases and at J to 2 bases, leaving 6 bases not matched to a gene. The CDR3 DNA sequence: TGCGCCAGCAGCAGCGGGACAGGGAGAAACACTGAAGCTTTCTTT. Protein: CASSSGTGRNTEAFF.

The rearrangement links TRBV4-1 to TRBJ2-2, with 9 bases lining up with TRBD1. This CDR3 contains 16 residues. The germline gives CDR1 MGHRA, CDR2 YSYEKL. Losses at the gene ends were 6 bases for V and 2 bases for J; bases not matched to a gene: 7. In DNA form, the CDR3 reads TGCGCCAGCAGGCAAATTACAGGGGGCAACACCGGGGAGCTGTTTTTT. Encoded protein: CASRQITGGNTGELFF.

This clone was observed a single time. The chain has TRBV15 and TRBJ1-5; tentatively, D is TRBD1 (5 bases). From germline, CDR1 is LNHNV and CDR2 YYDKDF (reference sequence). The CDR3 has 17 amino acids. V was shortened by 0 bases and J by 2 bases, with 14 bases between the two germline ends. CDR3 DNA sequence: TGTGCCACCAGCAGAGAACGAGGTTCGGGGGGCAATCAGCCCCAGCATTTT. As protein: CATSRERGSGGNQPQHF.

The chain employs TRBV7-2 and TRBJ1-3, with a possible D match to TRBD1 (6 bases). In germline, CDR1 is SGHTA, CDR2 FQGNSA. The V and J ends lost 2 bases and 4 bases respectively, with 12 bases between them. The CDR3 has 15 residues. This CDR3 reads CASSLTGFAGNTIYF. The CDR3 DNA is TGTGCCAGCAGCTTAACAGGGTTCGCCGGAAACACCATATATTTT. The full variable domain, rest sourced from reference TRBV7-2 and TRBJ1-3, is GAGVSQSPSNKVTEKGKDVELRCDPISGHTALYWYRQSLGQGLEFLIYFQGNSAPDKSGLPSDRFSAERTGGSVSTLTIQRTQQEDSAVYLCASSLTGFAGNTIYFGEGSWLTVV.

The chain has TRBV11-2 and TRBJ2-2; unclear D gene. Germline V CDR1 and CDR2: SGHAT, FQNNGV. The CDR3 length is 16 residues. Between the trimmed V and J ends, which lost 0 bases and 4 bases, there was a span of 12 bases. The CDR3 sequence: CASSLELGSSTGELFF. The CDR3 DNA sequence: TGTGCCAGCAGCTTAGAGTTGGGCTCGAGCACCGGGGAGCTGTTTTTT.

V usage is TRBV28 and J usage is TRBJ1-4; weak D call: TRBD1 (5 bases). Germline V gene data show CDR1 as MDHEN and CDR2 as SYDVKM. The CDR3 is made up of 15 amino acids. The V and J ends lost 6 bases and 5 bases respectively, with 16 bases between them. The CDR3 sequence: CASRGFRARNEKLFF. CDR3 bases: TGTGCCAGCAGGGGATTCAGGGCAAGAAATGAAAAACTGTTTTTT.